The 27 T cell receptor beta chains presented below share a single source sample, sequenced in a study of low-dose radiotherapy and immunotherapy resistance in tumors. Primers used for first-strand cDNA, a TRAV- and TRBV-specific set, covered both alpha and beta chains. With a V-primer adapter and a constant-region primer, TCRs were amplified for about 19 PCR cycles. Using its own MiXCR run on the reads, TCRdb lists one record per CDR3 protein. There are tens of thousands of distinct CDR3 sequences in the sample; 9.4% occur only once, and more than 0.85% lies in the top ten. Time point of the sample: before trial treatment. The material sequenced was PBMCs, taken before treatment. The receptors stem from a male donor with prostate cancer.

The V gene is TRBV20-1, the J gene TRBJ2-4; D gene uncertain. Germline assignment: CDR1 DFQATT and CDR2 SNEGSKA (reference sequence). CDR3 length: 12 residues. Trimming removed 3 bases at V and 2 bases at J, with 5 bases between. CDR3 protein: CSASFPKNIQYF. CDR3 DNA: TGCAGTGCTAGCTTCCCCAAAAACATTCAGTACTTC.

This clonotype has at least ten counts. V and J are TRBV7-2 and TRBJ2-1; TRBD1 matches 10 bases. V was pared by 7 bases and J by 2 bases, with 5 bases of the junction left unmatched. The CDR3 has 15 residues. Germline V gives CDR1 SGHTA, CDR2 FQGNSA. The CDR3 region is CASIKTGGTYNEQFF. The CDR3 DNA sequence: TGTGCCAGCATAAAGACAGGGGGCACCTACAATGAGCAGTTCTTC. The full variable domain, with the rest looked up from reference TRBV7-2 and TRBJ2-1, is GAGVSQSPSNKVTEKGKDVELRCDPISGHTALYWYRQSLGQGLEFLIYFQGNSAPDKSGLPSDRFSAERTGGSVSTLTIQRTQQEDSAVYLCASIKTGGTYNEQFFGPGTRLTVL.

The sample holds many counts of this clonotype. The rearrangement uses TRBV6-2 or TRBV6-3 and TRBJ2-1; TRBD2 is a possible D gene (6 bases). The germline CDR1 and CDR2 sequences are MNHEY and SVGEGT. CDR3 length equals 18 residues. Deletions cut 7 bases from V and 0 bases from J, with 22 bases between. The CDR3 reads CASNHGTYLTSSYNEQFF. The CDR3 coding sequence is TGTGCCAGCAACCACGGAACCTACTTGACTAGCTCCTACAATGAGCAGTTCTTC.

This clonotype was seen ten or more times. V usage is TRBV7-2 and J usage is TRBJ2-3; D is possibly TRBD1 or TRBD2 (5 bases each). The V end lost 5 bases, the J end lost 4 bases, and 19 bases lay between the germline ends. The CDR3 runs to 16 residues. Germline assignment: CDR1 SGHTA and CDR2 FQGNSA. The CDR3 loop is CASSASWWDLADTQYF. The CDR3 nucleotides are TGTGCCAGCAGCGCGAGTTGGTGGGACCTAGCAGATACGCAGTATTTT.

As to this clonotype: With only one base between it and a far larger clone, this is likely a read error. V is TRBV6-6 and J is TRBJ2-7; the D gene is possibly TRBD1 (5 bases). CDR1 is MNHNY, CDR2 SVGAGI, per germline (reference sequence). V gave up 9 bases and J gave up 5 bases, with 26 bases separating them. The length of the CDR3 is 16 residues. The DNA for the CDR3 is TGTGCCAGAAGTCGTCACCTTAGAGCAGGGTCCAACGAGCAGTACTTC. Encoded protein: CARSRHLRAGSNEQYF.

In this sample, this clonotype turned up many times. The rearrangement uses TRBV11-2 and TRBJ2-1; D may be TRBD2 (5 bases). V lost 0 bases and J lost 4, with 16 bases in between. Germline CDR1 is SGHAT and CDR2 is FQNNGV. CDR3 length: 17 amino acids. The CDR3 region has the DNA TGTGCCAGCAGCTTAGATCGGCTCCTCGGGAAGTACAATGAGCAGTTCTTC. Amino acids: CASSLDRLLGKYNEQFF.

This clonotype turned up a few times. V usage is TRBV12-3 or TRBV12-4 and J usage is TRBJ2-6; D remains ambiguous. V was trimmed by 7 bases and J by 0 bases, leaving 13 bases between them. The CDR3 has 16 amino acids. The CDR3 loop reads CASMPRASSGANVLTF. The CDR3 DNA is TGTGCCAGCATGCCAAGGGCCAGCTCTGGGGCCAACGTCCTGACTTTC.

This clonotype was seen at least ten times. The V and J genes are TRBV20-1 and TRBJ2-7, with D unresolved. The V gene's germline CDR1 is DFQATT and CDR2 SNEGSKA (reference sequence). The CDR3 covers 11 residues. V was pared by 5 bases and J by 6 bases, with 11 bases between. The DNA for the CDR3 is TGCAGTGCTGGGTCCCCGGGCGAGCAGTACTTC. Translated: CSAGSPGEQYF.

Notes on this clonotype: Since a far larger clone is one base different, this is likely a read error. This sequence joins TRBV7-6 and TRBJ2-3, with 7 bases fitting TRBD2. CDR1 is SGHVS, CDR2 FNYEAQ, per germline. This CDR3 has 14 residues. CDR3 residues: CASSLATSTDTLYF. The CDR3 DNA reads TGTGCCAGCAGCTTAGCGACTAGCACAGATACGCTGTATTTT.

This clonotype was seen at least ten times. The V gene is TRBV28, the J gene TRBJ1-5, with a possible D match to TRBD1 (5 bases). The CDR3 is 16 amino acids. The V and J ends lost 6 bases and 2 bases respectively, with 17 bases between them. CDR1 and CDR2 from the germline V gene are MDHEN and SYDVKM. DNA for the CDR3: TGTGCCAGCAGCTCCGGTAGAGGGGTGGGCAATCAGCCCCAGCATTTT. It specifies CASSSGRGVGNQPQHF.

There are a few counts of this clonotype. This rearrangement joins TRBV5-4 to TRBJ1-2, with 7 nucleotides matching TRBD1. The J segment lost 5 bases and the V segment lost 2 bases, leaving 3 bases of the junction unmatched. CDR3 length equals 13 residues. Germline assignment: CDR1 SGHNT and CDR2 YYREEE (reference sequence). This CDR3 reads CASSLSGGYGYTF. The CDR3, as DNA: TGTGCCAGCAGCTTATCAGGGGGATATGGCTACACCTTC.

This clonotype has at least ten counts. This rearrangement joins TRBV7-9 to TRBJ2-1, with D uncertain. Per the germline V gene, CDR1 is SEHNR and CDR2 is FQNEAQ (reference sequence). The CDR3 runs to 11 residues. The V gene lost 3 bases and the J gene lost 8 bases, with 5 bases spanning the gap. CDR3 nucleotides: TGTGCCAGCAGCTTCCGCGATGAGCAGTTCTTC. Protein product: CASSFRDEQFF.

This clonotype was seen ten or more times. The chain couples TRBV2 to TRBJ2-6; D is unresolved. The CDR3 has 15 amino acids. The germline CDR1 and CDR2 sequences are SNHLY and FYNNEI. Trimming took 5 bases from V and 3 from J, leaving 11 bases between them. The CDR3 region has the DNA TGTGCCAGCAGTTCAACGAAGGATGGGGCCAACGTCCTGACTTTC. Amino acids: CASSSTKDGANVLTF.

The gene calls are TRBV4-1 and TRBJ1-5; 7 nucleotides agree with TRBD1. Unmatched junction bases numbered 10, after V lost 4 bases and J lost 7 bases. Germline V CDR1 and CDR2: MGHRA, YSYEKL. The CDR3 has 15 residues. This CDR3 is CASSRDSRGEQPQHF. In DNA, the CDR3 is TGCGCCAGCAGCCGAGATAGCAGGGGGGAACAGCCCCAGCATTTT.

This clonotype was observed at least ten times. The chain recombines TRBV7-2 with TRBJ2-2; D is unresolved. Looked up from germline, CDR1 is SGHTA and CDR2 is FQGNSA. The CDR3 length is 15 residues. The ends were cut back, 5 bases at V and 0 bases at J, with 10 bases in the middle. CDR3 sequence: CASSPAGANTGELFF. DNA for the CDR3: TGTGCCAGCAGCCCAGCTGGAGCGAACACCGGGGAGCTGTTTTTT.

Many counts were recorded for this clonotype. The V call is TRBV4-3, the J call TRBJ2-1; a weak D match, TRBD2 (6 bases). The ends were cut back, 0 bases at V and 0 bases at J, with 9 bases in the middle. CDR3 length: 16 amino acids. The germline gives CDR1 LGHNA, CDR2 YSLEER. CDR3 DNA sequence: TGCGCCAGCAGCCAAGAACGGGAGTTCTCCTACAATGAGCAGTTCTTC. Translation: CASSQEREFSYNEQFF.

This clonotype has ten or more counts. The chain combines TRBV6-2 or TRBV6-3 with TRBJ2-2; a possible D gene is TRBD2 (5 bases). Trimming pared 2 bases from V and 5 bases from J, leaving 12 bases between. This CDR3 has 15 amino acids. The V gene's germline CDR1 is MNHEY and CDR2 SVGEGT. For the CDR3, the DNA is TGTGCCAGCAGTTACAGGTCGGGATCAACCGGGGAGCTGTTTTTT. Protein: CASSYRSGSTGELFF.

This clonotype appeared many times. The rearrangement joins TRBV6-2 or TRBV6-3 to TRBJ2-1; possibly TRBD2 for D (6 bases). The CDR3 length is 16 residues. Germline values: CDR1 MNHEY, CDR2 SVGEGT. Trimming removed 6 bases at V and 1 base at J, with 16 bases between. The CDR3 DNA reads as TGTGCCAGCAGGGCCCGAAGGAGCGGGTCCTACAATGAGCAGTTCTTC. It encodes CASRARRSGSYNEQFF.

This clonotype appeared many times. The chain links TRBV20-1 to TRBJ2-3; 7 bases align to TRBD2. J lost 0 bases, V lost 6 bases, and 6 bases had no gene match. This CDR3 is built from 14 residues. Per the germline V gene, CDR1 is DFQATT and CDR2 is SNEGSKA (reference sequence). In DNA, the CDR3 is TGCAGTGCAGGAGCGGGATCTAGCACAGATACGCAGTATTTT. Amino acids: CSAGAGSSTDTQYF.

Points on this clonotype: One end of the junction fails to match germline, which may point to a read error. The chain is built from TRBV30 and TRBJ2-3; a possible D gene is TRBD2 (6 bases). The CDR3 length is 15 residues. From germline, CDR1 is GTSNPN and CDR2 SVGIG (reference sequence). The CDR3 sequence is CAWGATSSRTDTQCF. CDR3 nucleotides: TGTGCCTGGGGGGCTACTAGCTCCCGCACAGATACGCAGTGTTTT.

The sample holds many counts of this clonotype. The chain links TRBV9 to TRBJ2-1, with unresolved D. V was trimmed by 2 bases and J by 0 bases, leaving 6 bases between them. CDR1 is SGDLS and CDR2 is YYNGEE in the germline V gene. This CDR3 spans 14 amino acids. For the CDR3, the DNA is TGTGCCAGCAGCGTCGGAAGCTCCTACAATGAGCAGTTCTTC. Residues: CASSVGSSYNEQFF.

This clonotype was seen ten or more times. The chain has TRBV6-2 or TRBV6-3 and TRBJ2-3, with D tentatively TRBD2 (6 bases). Germline V gene data show CDR1 as MNHEY and CDR2 as SVGEGT. V lost 5 bases to trimming and J lost 6 bases, with 15 bases between them. The CDR3 is 14 residues long. Here the CDR3 reads CASSEGLRADTQYF. The CDR3 coding sequence is TGTGCCAGCAGTGAGGGACTGCGCGCGGATACGCAGTATTTT.

This rearrangement joins TRBV28 to TRBJ1-2; TRBD1 matches 11 bases. CDR1 and CDR2 from the germline V gene are MDHEN and SYDVKM. J was trimmed by 4 bases and V by 4 bases; bases with no gene match: 8. The CDR3 extends over 16 amino acids. In DNA form, the CDR3 reads TGTGCCAGCAGTTCCCGGGGGACAGGGGGGGTCTATGGCTACACCTTC. Its protein is CASSSRGTGGVYGYTF.

This clonotype has at least ten counts. The V and J genes are TRBV6-2 or TRBV6-3 and TRBJ1-1; TRBD1 aligns across 8 bases. This CDR3 has 14 amino acids. V shed 4 bases and J 3 bases; nucleotides not matched to a gene: 4. Germline CDR1 is MNHEY and CDR2 is SVGEGT. The CDR3, as DNA: TGTGCCAGCAGTTCCGGACAGGGCTACACTGAAGCTTTCTTT. Amino acids: CASSSGQGYTEAFF.

This chain links TRBV5-6 with TRBJ2-4; D is uncertain. Germline CDR1 and CDR2: SGHDT and YYEEEE. The V end lost 4 bases, the J end lost 0 bases, and 14 bases lay between the germline ends. This CDR3 contains 16 residues. In nucleotides, the CDR3 is TGTGCCAGCAGCCGGCAACTCACGGGAGCCAAAAACATTCAGTACTTC. It yields the protein CASSRQLTGAKNIQYF. Full variable domain (remainder filled in from reference TRBV5-6 and TRBJ2-4): DAGVTQSPTHLIKTRGQQVTLRCSPKSGHDTVSWYQQALGQGPQFIFQYYEEEERQRGNFPDRFSGHQFPNYSSELNVNALLLGDSALYLCASSRQLTGAKNIQYFGAGTRLSVL.

This clonotype was seen ten or more times. V and J are TRBV3-1 and TRBJ2-7, with D possibly being TRBD2 (5 bases). The germline V gene encodes CDR1 LGHDT and CDR2 YNNKEL (reference sequence). Trimming removed 2 bases from V and 8 bases from J, with 7 bases in between. This CDR3 has 11 residues. Written as DNA, the CDR3 is TGTGCCAGCAGCCAAAGACTACAGCAGTACTTC. Its protein is CASSQRLQQYF.

This clonotype was counted at least ten times. The rearrangement links TRBV9 to TRBJ2-3, with TRBD2 matching 8 bases. Per the germline V gene, CDR1 is SGDLS and CDR2 is YYNGEE. The CDR3 contains 16 residues. Losses at the gene ends were 4 bases for V and 6 bases for J; bases not matched to a gene: 13. The chain's CDR3 is CASSPRGTSGEDTQYF. Here the CDR3 DNA reads TGTGCCAGCAGCCCCCGGGGAACTAGCGGAGAGGATACGCAGTATTTT.